This T cell receptor beta chain is drawn from a study of blood T cells in healthy people across ages. The wider study: About one barcoded TCR beta cDNA was captured per two T cells.

Then a second PCR, running roughly 6 to 12 cycles, was carried out with a sample-barcoded 5' primer and a J-beta primer mix. Via MiXCR, TCRdb re-called the 5' RACE reads, giving one row per CDR3 protein. Among 710,000 or so distinct CDR3 sequences listed, about 24% were seen once. Total RNA was isolated from each sample in quantities of at least 5.5 micrograms. Germline assignment: CDR1 SEHNR and CDR2 FQNEAQ (reference sequence). V lost 4 bases and J lost 4, with 25 bases in between. The CDR3 consists of 18 residues. As regards this clonotype: Its antigen is still unknown.

General study points: It was not possible, with unsorted PBMCs, to conclusively compare naive and antigen-experienced cells.

The sequenced material came from blood. The chain combines TRBV7-9 with TRBJ1-1; D is perhaps TRBD1 (6 bases). This TCR was recovered from a man between 65 and 85 years old in good health. CDR3 bases: TGTGCCAGCAGCTATTCACCCCGAGGCGGCAGCAGGGGCACTGAAGCTTTCTTT. As protein: CASSYSPRGGSRGTEAFF.